This section outlines one T cell receptor (beta chain) sequence together with its context. Antigen specificity is unknown. This record belongs to a study of PD-1 blockade in classical Hodgkin lymphoma. Study results and caveats: Complete responders' diversity at baseline resembled that of newly diagnosed patients. It was reported that newly diagnosed patients had less baseline TCR diversity than healthy donors.

V gave up 0 bases and J gave up 0 bases, with 16 bases separating them. The CDR3 runs to 18 residues. Per germline, CDR1 SGHKS and CDR2 YYEKEE (reference sequence). All patients experienced relapse after autologous stem cell transplantation, and brentuximab vedotin exposure was variable. Profiling relied on immunoSEQ multiplex PCR, and the TCRdb table lists in-frame clones only, not all of them. The sample carries roughly 13,000 clones, roughly 80% recorded once. The receptor's source is a human donor with classical Hodgkin lymphoma. Sequencing used peripheral blood mononuclear cells (PBMCs), obtained at baseline. The chain combines TRBV5-5 with TRBJ1-5, with a possible D match to TRBD1 (5 bases). CDR3 nucleotide sequence: TGTGCCAGCAGCTTGGAGGCAGGGATGGGATATAGCAATCAGCCCCAGCATTTT. As protein: CASSLEAGMGYSNQPQHF. Full variable domain (rest looked up from reference TRBV5-5 and TRBJ1-5): DAGVTQSPTHLIKTRGQQVTLRCSPISGHKSVSWYQQVLGQGPQFIFQYYEKEERGRGNFPDRFSARQFPNYSSELNVNALLLGDSALYLCASSLEAGMGYSNQPQHFGDGTRLSIL.